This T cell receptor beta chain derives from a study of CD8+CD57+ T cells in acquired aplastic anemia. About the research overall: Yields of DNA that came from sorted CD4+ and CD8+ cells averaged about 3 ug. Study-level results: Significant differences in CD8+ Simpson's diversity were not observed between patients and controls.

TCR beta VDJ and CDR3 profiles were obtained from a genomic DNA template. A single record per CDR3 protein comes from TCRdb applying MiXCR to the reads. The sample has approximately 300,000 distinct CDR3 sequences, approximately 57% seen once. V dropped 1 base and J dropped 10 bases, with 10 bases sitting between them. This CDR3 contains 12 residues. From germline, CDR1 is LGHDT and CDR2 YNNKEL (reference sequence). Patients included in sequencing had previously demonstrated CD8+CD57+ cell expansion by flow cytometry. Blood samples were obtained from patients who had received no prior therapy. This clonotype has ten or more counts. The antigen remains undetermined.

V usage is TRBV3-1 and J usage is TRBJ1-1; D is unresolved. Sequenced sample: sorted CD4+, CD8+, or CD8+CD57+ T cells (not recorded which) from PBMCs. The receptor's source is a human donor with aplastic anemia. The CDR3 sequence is CASSQGTVSAFF. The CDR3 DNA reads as TGTGCCAGCAGCCAAGGAACGGTCTCAGCTTTCTTT.